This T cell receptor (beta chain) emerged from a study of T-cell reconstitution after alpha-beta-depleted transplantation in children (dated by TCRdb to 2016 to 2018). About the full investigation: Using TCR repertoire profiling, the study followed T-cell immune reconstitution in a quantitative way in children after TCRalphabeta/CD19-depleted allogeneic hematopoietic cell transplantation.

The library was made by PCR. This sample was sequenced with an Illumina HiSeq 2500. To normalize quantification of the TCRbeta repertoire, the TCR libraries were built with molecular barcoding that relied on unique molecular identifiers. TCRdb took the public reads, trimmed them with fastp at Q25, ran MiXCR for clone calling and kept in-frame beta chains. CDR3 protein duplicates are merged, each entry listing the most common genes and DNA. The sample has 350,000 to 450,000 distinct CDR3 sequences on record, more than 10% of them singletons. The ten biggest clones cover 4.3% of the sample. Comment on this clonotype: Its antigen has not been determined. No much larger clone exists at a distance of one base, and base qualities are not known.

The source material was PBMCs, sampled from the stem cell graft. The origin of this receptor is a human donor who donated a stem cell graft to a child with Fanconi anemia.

The CDR3 region: CASSLAQGGRETEAFF. The sequenced DNA is TGCGCCAGCAGCTTGGCCCAAGGCGGCAGGGAAACTGAAGCTTTCTTT. The rearrangement joined TRBV5-1 to TRBJ1-1, with a weak D call of TRBD1 (5 bases match). Trimming costs V 0 bases and J 5 bases, and their ends lie 17 bases apart. The germline V gene gives CDR1 as SGHRS and CDR2 as YFSETQ. From its cysteine to its phenylalanine, the CDR3 spans 16 amino acids. The sequence is cut down to CDR3 DNA, 48 bases in frame from base 1.